This T cell receptor (beta chain) was sequenced for a study of Tregs in tolerant kidney transplant recipients. Germline assignment: CDR1 MGHRA and CDR2 YSYEKL. V was pared by 0 bases and J by 3 bases, with 10 bases of the junction left unmatched. The CDR3 contains 17 residues. Sequencing used immunoSEQ multiplex PCR; TCRdb keeps in-frame clones, though not all of them. Seen here are 85,000 to 90,000 clones, approximately 92% observed once, and the top ten hold 4.7%. V and J are TRBV4-1 and TRBJ1-1, with 7 positions matching TRBD1. This sequence originates from a human donor in good health. Sequenced sample: CD8+ T cells from blood. The chain's CDR3 is CASSQDPGGSLYTEAFF. The CDR3, as DNA: TGCGCCAGCAGCCAAGATCCAGGGGGTAGTTTGTACACTGAAGCTTTCTTT.